Listed below are T cell receptor beta chains from one sample, sequenced in a study of CD8+CD57+ T cells in acquired aplastic anemia. TCRdb analysed the reads with MiXCR anew, one entry per CDR3 protein. The table has hundreds of thousands of distinct CDR3 sequences, about 70% seen once. Sequenced sample: sorted CD4+, CD8+, or CD8+CD57+ T cells (not recorded which) from PBMCs. The receptors stem from a human donor in good health, serving as a control. Each CDR3 is given with its conserved first and last residue. The D gene is left open where the match is weak. Not every row has a clone size; where given, it reads once, few, many or a size class.

d_call: TRBD1; v_call: TRBV6-2/TRBV6-3; j_call: TRBJ1-6; cdr3_length: 14; clone_size: -; cdr3_aa: CASSPTGYDSPLHF; cdr3_nt: TGTGCCAGCAGTCCGACAGGGTATGATTCACCCCTCCACTTT
d_call: -; v_call: TRBV5-1; j_call: TRBJ1-3; cdr3_length: 15; clone_size: -; cdr3_aa: CASSLPGNYGNTIYF; cdr3_nt: TGCGCCAGCAGCTTACCAGGGAACTATGGAAACACCATATATTTT
d_call: -; v_call: TRBV7-2; j_call: TRBJ2-5; cdr3_length: 14; clone_size: many; cdr3_aa: CASSLAGVMETQYF; cdr3_nt: TGTGCCAGCAGCTTAGCGGGGGTGATGGAGACCCAGTACTTC
d_call: -; v_call: TRBV2; j_call: TRBJ1-1; cdr3_length: 14; clone_size: -; cdr3_aa: CASRSPGRNTEAFF; cdr3_nt: TGTGCCAGCAGAAGCCCGGGGCGGAACACTGAAGCTTTCTTT
d_call: -; v_call: TRBV24-1; j_call: TRBJ2-3; cdr3_length: 14; clone_size: -; cdr3_aa: CATMGTVSTDTQYF; cdr3_nt: TGTGCCACCATGGGGACGGTGAGCACAGATACGCAGTATTTT
d_call: -; v_call: TRBV20-1; j_call: TRBJ1-1; cdr3_length: 14; clone_size: -; cdr3_aa: CSARGPSDNTEAFF; cdr3_nt: TGCAGTGCTAGGGGACCCAGCGATAACACTGAAGCTTTCTTT
d_call: -; v_call: TRBV2; j_call: TRBJ2-7; cdr3_length: 13; clone_size: -; cdr3_aa: CASSVVGGNAQYF; cdr3_nt: TGTGCCAGCAGCGTAGTGGGCGGCAATGCGCAGTACTTC
d_call: -; v_call: TRBV19; j_call: TRBJ2-1; cdr3_length: 11; clone_size: -; cdr3_aa: CASSTTHRQFF; cdr3_nt: TGTGCCAGTAGCACGACCCACAGACAGTTCTTC
d_call: -; v_call: TRBV7-7; j_call: TRBJ1-5; cdr3_length: 15; clone_size: -; cdr3_aa: CASSLYVTRHQEQHF; cdr3_nt: TGTGCCAGCAGCTTATACGTAACCCGACACCAGGAGCAGCATTTT
d_call: TRBD1; v_call: TRBV7-2; j_call: TRBJ2-7; cdr3_length: 14; clone_size: -; cdr3_aa: CASTHRQGYDEQYF; cdr3_nt: TGTGCCAGCACCCACAGACAGGGGTACGACGAGCAGTACTTC
d_call: -; v_call: TRBV6-4; j_call: TRBJ1-2; cdr3_length: 14; clone_size: -; cdr3_aa: CASSPSTGNYGYTF; cdr3_nt: TGTGCCAGCAGTCCGTCTACAGGGAACTATGGCTACACCTTC
d_call: TRBD1; v_call: TRBV10-1; j_call: TRBJ1-4; cdr3_length: 15; clone_size: few; cdr3_aa: CASRYRRQGGEKLFF; cdr3_nt: TGCGCCAGCAGATACCGTCGACAGGGGGGAGAAAAACTGTTTTTT
d_call: TRBD1; v_call: TRBV6-5; j_call: TRBJ1-6; cdr3_length: 16; clone_size: many; cdr3_aa: CASSYAPLTGVSPLHF; cdr3_nt: TGTGCCAGCAGTTACGCCCCTTTGACAGGGGTATCACCCCTCCACTTT
d_call: TRBD1; v_call: TRBV3-1; j_call: TRBJ2-7; cdr3_length: 14; clone_size: many; cdr3_aa: CASSTWTGGNEQYF; cdr3_nt: TGTGCCAGCAGCACCTGGACAGGGGGGAACGAGCAGTACTTC
d_call: -; v_call: TRBV20-1; j_call: TRBJ2-3; cdr3_length: 18; clone_size: -; cdr3_aa: CAWSGFGARGVSTDTQYF; cdr3_nt: TGTGCCTGGAGTGGGTTCGGGGCCAGGGGGGTAAGCACAGATACGCAGTATTTT
d_call: -; v_call: TRBV5-1; j_call: TRBJ2-6; cdr3_length: 9; clone_size: -; cdr3_aa: CASSLVSTF; cdr3_nt: TGCGCCAGCAGCTTGGTCTCGACTTTC
d_call: TRBD2; v_call: TRBV5-4; j_call: TRBJ2-7; cdr3_length: 15; clone_size: -; cdr3_aa: CASSFDGGGTYEQYF; cdr3_nt: TGTGCCAGCAGCTTTGACGGGGGGGGGACCTACGAGCAGTACTTC
d_call: -; v_call: TRBV6-1; j_call: TRBJ1-5; cdr3_length: 15; clone_size: once; cdr3_aa: CAISTEHRSNQPQHF; cdr3_nt: TGTGCCATCAGTACAGAACACCGTAGCAATCAGCCCCAGCATTTT
d_call: -; v_call: TRBV18; j_call: TRBJ2-1; cdr3_length: 15; clone_size: many; cdr3_aa: CASSLTGTAYNEQFF; cdr3_nt: TGTGCCAGCTCACTAACCGGGACGGCCTACAATGAGCAGTTCTTC
d_call: -; v_call: TRBV5-1; j_call: TRBJ1-5; cdr3_length: 15; clone_size: -; cdr3_aa: CASSLTRQPNQPQHF; cdr3_nt: TGTGCCAGCAGCTTGACTCGACAGCCCAATCAGCCCCAGCATTTT
d_call: -; v_call: TRBV7-4; j_call: TRBJ2-5; cdr3_length: 14; clone_size: -; cdr3_aa: CASSALRGVETQYF; cdr3_nt: TGTGCCAGCAGCGCCCTGAGGGGGGTGGAGACCCAGTACTTC
d_call: -; v_call: TRBV11-1; j_call: TRBJ1-6; cdr3_length: 16; clone_size: many; cdr3_aa: CASSSSPGSYNSPLHF; cdr3_nt: TGTGCCAGCAGCTCTTCCCCGGGCTCCTATAATTCACCCCTCCACTTT
d_call: -; v_call: TRBV5-1; j_call: TRBJ1-2; cdr3_length: 12; clone_size: -; cdr3_aa: CASRPRINGYTF; cdr3_nt: TGTGCAAGCCGCCCGAGGATCAATGGCTACACCTTC
d_call: -; v_call: TRBV5-1; j_call: TRBJ1-1; cdr3_length: 14; clone_size: -; cdr3_aa: CASSLAARTAEAFF; cdr3_nt: TGCGCCAGCAGCTTAGCCGCGAGGACCGCTGAAGCTTTCTTT
d_call: -; v_call: TRBV2; j_call: TRBJ2-5; cdr3_length: 13; clone_size: -; cdr3_aa: CASSVDISYDQYF; cdr3_nt: TGTGCCAGCAGTGTGGACATCTCCTACGACCAGTACTTC
d_call: -; v_call: TRBV20-1; j_call: TRBJ1-6; cdr3_length: 13; clone_size: -; cdr3_aa: CSAEFRVSNSLHF; cdr3_nt: TGCAGTGCTGAATTCAGGGTTTCTAACTCCCTCCACTTT
d_call: -; v_call: TRBV6-1; j_call: TRBJ1-3; cdr3_length: 16; clone_size: many; cdr3_aa: CASSVTVHPLHNTIYF; cdr3_nt: TGTGCCAGCAGTGTTACAGTCCACCCTCTTCACAACACCATATATTTT
d_call: -; v_call: TRBV7-3; j_call: TRBJ2-5; cdr3_length: 14; clone_size: -; cdr3_aa: CASSTSGPNEQFFF; cdr3_nt: TGTGCCAGCAGCACAAGTGGCCCCAATGAGCAGTTCTTCTTC
d_call: -; v_call: TRBV12-3/TRBV12-4; j_call: TRBJ1-2; cdr3_length: 12; clone_size: -; cdr3_aa: CASSFKTYGYTF; cdr3_nt: TGTGCCAGCAGCTTCAAGACCTATGGCTACACCTTC
d_call: TRBD1; v_call: TRBV6-5; j_call: TRBJ1-2; cdr3_length: 13; clone_size: -; cdr3_aa: CATGQGAEDGYTF; cdr3_nt: TGTGCCACGGGTCAGGGGGCTGAAGATGGCTACACCTTC
d_call: -; v_call: TRBV19; j_call: TRBJ1-1; cdr3_length: 15; clone_size: -; cdr3_aa: CASSIGSVGNTEAFF; cdr3_nt: TGTGCCAGTAGTATAGGCTCGGTGGGGAACACTGAAGCTTTCTTT
d_call: -; v_call: TRBV11-3; j_call: TRBJ1-6; cdr3_length: 18; clone_size: -; cdr3_aa: CASSFPRVGAYLDSPLHF; cdr3_nt: TGCGCCAGCAGTTTCCCCAGGGTAGGGGCCTACCTCGATTCACCCCTCCACTTT
d_call: -; v_call: TRBV5-1; j_call: TRBJ1-2; cdr3_length: 13; clone_size: -; cdr3_aa: CASMLQEGQGYTF; cdr3_nt: TGTGCCAGCATGTTACAGGAGGGACAAGGCTACACCTTC
d_call: -; v_call: TRBV5-1; j_call: TRBJ2-7; cdr3_length: 14; clone_size: -; cdr3_aa: CATWVGGEGYEQYF; cdr3_nt: TGCGCCACCTGGGTGGGGGGCGAGGGCTACGAGCAGTACTTC
d_call: TRBD1; v_call: TRBV9; j_call: TRBJ1-1; cdr3_length: 14; clone_size: -; cdr3_aa: CASRLRQGPSEDFF; cdr3_nt: TGTGCCAGTAGGCTGAGACAGGGGCCGTCTGAAGATTTCTTT
d_call: TRBD1; v_call: TRBV24-1; j_call: TRBJ2-5; cdr3_length: 16; clone_size: many; cdr3_aa: CATSEPGQGVRETQYF; cdr3_nt: TGTGCCACCAGTGAACCGGGACAGGGGGTGAGGGAGACCCAGTACTTC
d_call: -; v_call: TRBV15; j_call: TRBJ1-2; cdr3_length: 14; clone_size: -; cdr3_aa: CATSRDRLSYGYTF; cdr3_nt: TGTGCCACCAGCAGAGATAGGCTGAGCTATGGCTACACCTTC
d_call: -; v_call: TRBV2; j_call: TRBJ2-1; cdr3_length: 14; clone_size: -; cdr3_aa: CATSRETGMETLYF; cdr3_nt: TGTGCCACCAGTAGAGAAACAGGAATGGAGACCTTGTACTTC
d_call: -; v_call: TRBV7-2; j_call: TRBJ1-2; cdr3_length: 14; clone_size: -; cdr3_aa: CASSLALWRSTYNF; cdr3_nt: TGTGCCAGCAGCTTAGCTTTGTGGAGGAGTACTTACAATTTC
d_call: -; v_call: TRBV7-2; j_call: TRBJ1-2; cdr3_length: 13; clone_size: many; cdr3_aa: CASSLGLAGGYTF; cdr3_nt: TGTGCCAGCAGCTTAGGCCTCGCGGGTGGCTACACCTTC
d_call: -; v_call: TRBV7-9; j_call: TRBJ1-2; cdr3_length: 16; clone_size: -; cdr3_aa: CASSLGAGQGFYGYTF; cdr3_nt: TGTGCCAGCAGCTTGGGCGCGGGGCAGGGGTTCTATGGCTACACCTTC
d_call: -; v_call: TRBV20-1; j_call: TRBJ1-3; cdr3_length: 15; clone_size: -; cdr3_aa: CSASTENLEENTIYF; cdr3_nt: TGCAGTGCTAGCACCGAGAATTTGGAAGAAAACACCATATATTTT
d_call: -; v_call: TRBV7-3; j_call: TRBJ2-2; cdr3_length: 14; clone_size: -; cdr3_aa: CASSKESCTAELFF; cdr3_nt: TGTGCCAGCAGCAAAGAATCGTGCACGGCCGAGCTGTTTTTT
d_call: -; v_call: TRBV2; j_call: TRBJ1-4; cdr3_length: 15; clone_size: -; cdr3_aa: CASTLNGPLNNEQFF; cdr3_nt: TGTGCCAGCACACTAAACGGTCCTTTGAACAATGAGCAGTTTTTC
d_call: TRBD1; v_call: TRBV7-9; j_call: TRBJ2-2; cdr3_length: 13; clone_size: many; cdr3_aa: CASSPGQVGELFF; cdr3_nt: TGTGCCAGCAGCCCGGGACAGGTCGGGGAGCTGTTTTTT
d_call: TRBD2; v_call: TRBV7-2; j_call: TRBJ2-7; cdr3_length: 16; clone_size: -; cdr3_aa: CASSSGLAGGLHEQYF; cdr3_nt: TGTGCCAGCAGCTCGGGACTAGCGGGGGGGCTTCACGAGCAGTACTTC
d_call: TRBD1; v_call: TRBV7-3; j_call: TRBJ2-2; cdr3_length: 14; clone_size: once; cdr3_aa: CASSLAGTGPGGTF; cdr3_nt: TGTGCCAGCAGCTTAGCTGGGACAGGGCCTGGGGGGACCTTT
d_call: TRBD1; v_call: TRBV20-1; j_call: TRBJ1-6; cdr3_length: 14; clone_size: -; cdr3_aa: CSVRQGGGRSPLHF; cdr3_nt: TGCAGCGTTCGACAGGGAGGAGGAAGGTCACCCCTCCACTTT
d_call: TRBD1; v_call: TRBV30; j_call: TRBJ1-5; cdr3_length: 15; clone_size: few; cdr3_aa: CAWSPNRGRNQPQHF; cdr3_nt: TGTGCCTGGAGTCCCAACAGGGGGCGGAATCAGCCCCAGCATTTT
d_call: TRBD1; v_call: TRBV7-8; j_call: TRBJ2-7; cdr3_length: 15; clone_size: -; cdr3_aa: CASSGGTGANYEQYF; cdr3_nt: TGTGCCAGCAGCGGTGGGACAGGGGCGAACTACGAGCAGTACTTC
d_call: -; v_call: TRBV2; j_call: TRBJ1-2; cdr3_length: 13; clone_size: many; cdr3_aa: CASSAQASSGYTF; cdr3_nt: TGTGCCAGCAGTGCGCAGGCATCCAGTGGCTACACCTTC
d_call: -; v_call: TRBV5-1; j_call: TRBJ1-2; cdr3_length: 12; clone_size: -; cdr3_aa: CASSLDGNSYTF; cdr3_nt: TGCGCCAGCAGCTTGGACGGGAACAGCTACACCTTC
d_call: -; v_call: TRBV7-6; j_call: TRBJ1-6; cdr3_length: 15; clone_size: -; cdr3_aa: CASSSSPAQASPLHF; cdr3_nt: TGTGCCAGCAGCTCTAGTCCGGCGCAGGCATCACCCCTCCACTTT
d_call: TRBD1; v_call: TRBV7-3; j_call: TRBJ1-2; cdr3_length: 14; clone_size: -; cdr3_aa: CASSQGVLQGGDSF; cdr3_nt: TGTGCCAGCAGCCAAGGAGTTCTACAGGGGGGGGACTCCTTC
d_call: -; v_call: TRBV7-2; j_call: TRBJ1-1; cdr3_length: 13; clone_size: -; cdr3_aa: CASAMVPVTDAFF; cdr3_nt: TGTGCCAGCGCGATGGTTCCCGTAACTGACGCTTTCTTT
d_call: -; v_call: TRBV10-3; j_call: TRBJ1-1; cdr3_length: 13; clone_size: -; cdr3_aa: CAMSSGGGTEAFF; cdr3_nt: TGTGCCATGAGTTCCGGGGGAGGCACTGAAGCTTTCTTT
d_call: -; v_call: TRBV20-1; j_call: TRBJ1-2; cdr3_length: 14; clone_size: -; cdr3_aa: CSAIQVHPGYGYTF; cdr3_nt: TGCAGTGCTATACAGGTGCATCCTGGTTATGGCTACACCTTC
d_call: -; v_call: TRBV20-1; j_call: TRBJ1-6; cdr3_length: 16; clone_size: once; cdr3_aa: CSARRGGTLFNSPLHF; cdr3_nt: TGCAGTGCTAGAAGAGGGGGAACCCTTTTTAATTCACCCCTCCACTTT
d_call: -; v_call: TRBV12-3/TRBV12-4; j_call: TRBJ2-1; cdr3_length: 11; clone_size: -; cdr3_aa: CASGQENEQFF; cdr3_nt: TGTGCCAGCGGGCAGGAAAATGAGCAGTTCTTC